These 19 T cell receptor beta chains originate from one sample sequenced in a study of post-analysis software for immune sequencing data. Study-wide results and caveats: Controls had lower frequencies than patients of 4 or 5 TRBV segments, which included TRBV5-6, TRBV5-1 and TRBV20-1.

Antigen specificity for these receptors is unknown. TCR beta cDNA libraries included unique molecular identifiers. TCRdb fed the PCR reads into MiXCR, producing one record per CDR3 protein. The table has around 500,000 distinct CDR3 sequences, about a third seen once. The specimen sequenced was blood. The receptors derive from a girl aged 2 to 17 with multiple sclerosis.

The V call is TRBV20-1, the J call TRBJ2-5, with no clear D. The germline V gene encodes CDR1 DFQATT and CDR2 SNEGSKA (reference sequence). The CDR3 covers 11 residues. Trimming cost V 4 bases and J 2 bases, with 5 bases left between them. The DNA for the CDR3 is TGCAGTGCTACGTGGCAAGAGACCCAGTACTTC. It is translated as CSATWQETQYF.

The V call is TRBV20-1, the J call TRBJ2-2; the D is unclear. CDR1 DFQATT and CDR2 SNEGSKA come from the germline V gene (reference sequence). The CDR3 has 14 residues. V lost 0 bases and J lost 1, with 6 bases in between. The CDR3: CSARDQGNTGELFF. The CDR3 DNA sequence: TGCAGTGCTAGAGATCAAGGGAACACCGGGGAGCTGTTTTTT.

This clonotype was observed once. The rearrangement joins TRBV7-9 to TRBJ1-1; D is ambiguous. V gave up 5 bases and J gave up 3 bases, with 10 bases separating them. The length of the CDR3 is 13 residues. Germline V CDR1 and CDR2: SEHNR, FQNEAQ (reference sequence). The CDR3 loop is CASSPNAHTEAFF. For the CDR3, the DNA is TGTGCCAGCAGCCCCAACGCACACACTGAAGCTTTCTTT. The entire variable domain, with the rest obtained from reference TRBV7-9 and TRBJ1-1, is as follows: DTGVSQNPRHKITKRGQNVTFRCDPISEHNRLYWYRQTLGQGPEFLTYFQNEAQLEKSRLLSDRFSAERPKGSFSTLEIQRTEQGDSAMYLCASSPNAHTEAFFGQGTRLTVV.

The chain couples TRBV3-1 to TRBJ1-1; 8 bases fit TRBD1. V dropped 6 bases and J dropped 7; count of bases not matched to a gene: 7. Germline CDR1 is LGHDT and CDR2 is YNNKEL (reference sequence). The CDR3 sequence is 13 residues long. Here the CDR3 reads CASRSSQGVEAFF. The DNA of the CDR3 is TGTGCCAGCAGGAGTTCACAGGGGGTTGAAGCTTTCTTT. The complete variable domain, with remaining parts taken from reference TRBV3-1 and TRBJ1-1, reads DTAVSQTPKYLVTQMGNDKSIKCEQNLGHDTMYWYKQDSKKFLKIMFSYNNKELIINETVPNRFSPKSPDKAHLNLHINSLELGDSAVYFCASRSSQGVEAFFGQGTRLTVV.

This clonotype was seen a handful of times. The V and J genes are TRBV6-1 and TRBJ1-2, with D uncertain. Germline values: CDR1 MNHNS, CDR2 SASEGT. Trimming shortened V by 2 bases and J by 6 bases, and 4 bases separated the two germline ends. This CDR3 has 11 residues. The CDR3 here is CASSETDGYTF. DNA of the CDR3: TGTGCCAGCAGTGAAACAGATGGCTACACCTTC.

The rearrangement uses TRBV20-1 and TRBJ1-2, with 7 bases identical to TRBD1. The CDR3 has 14 residues. The V gene's germline CDR1 is DFQATT and CDR2 SNEGSKA (reference sequence). The V and J ends lost 5 bases and 2 bases, in that order; junction bases with no gene match: 8. Here the CDR3 DNA reads TGCAGTGCTCACCAAGACAGGGAGAACTATGGCTACACCTTC. Amino acids: CSAHQDRENYGYTF.

This clonotype was seen only a few times. V is TRBV11-2 and J is TRBJ2-1; 8 bases align to TRBD1. CDR3 length: 16 residues. Trimming cost V 5 bases and J 5 bases; bases outside gene matches: 11. The germline V gene has CDR1 SGHAT and CDR2 FQNNGV. In DNA, the CDR3 is TGTGCCAGCAGCCCCACGTGGACAGGGATCGACAATGAGCAGTTCTTC. Residues: CASSPTWTGIDNEQFF.

This clonotype was seen a handful of times. This sequence joins TRBV5-6 and TRBJ2-5; possibly TRBD1 for D (6 bases). This CDR3 is built from 14 residues. Looked up from germline, CDR1 is SGHDT and CDR2 is YYEEEE. V was pared by 5 bases and J by 2 bases, with 13 bases between. In nucleotides, the CDR3 is TGTGCCAGCAGTCAGACAGGTGCTCAAGAGACCCAGTACTTC. It translates to CASSQTGAQETQYF.

The chain joins TRBV9 to TRBJ2-6, with D possibly matching TRBD1 (6 bases). Trimming cost V 4 bases and J 2 bases, with 22 bases left between them. Germline loops: CDR1 SGDLS, CDR2 YYNGEE. The CDR3 sequence is 19 residues long. CDR3 DNA: TGTGCCAGCAGCATCCACCGGCGGACAGTGTCCGCTGGGGCCAACGTCCTGACTTTC. Translation: CASSIHRRTVSAGANVLTF.

This clonotype was seen only a few times. V gene TRBV10-2 combines with J gene TRBJ2-3, with D possibly being TRBD1 (5 bases). Germline V lookup: CDR1 WSHSY, CDR2 SAAADI. The ends were cut back, 0 bases at V and 2 bases at J, with 15 bases in the middle. The CDR3 consists of 17 residues. In DNA, the CDR3 is TGCGCCAGCAGTGAGTCAGGGGTCCCAGACCTCACAGATACGCAGTATTTT. Its translation is CASSESGVPDLTDTQYF.

CDR3 protein: CASSAGGTGSTEAFF. Here the CDR3 DNA reads TGTGCCAGCAGCGCGGGGGGGACAGGGAGCACTGAAGCTTTCTTT. This rearrangement joins TRBV7-2 to TRBJ1-1; 9 nucleotides line up with TRBD1. The CDR3 consists of 15 residues. Per the germline V gene, CDR1 is SGHTA and CDR2 is FQGNSA. The trim removed 5 bases at V and 4 bases at J, leaving 8 bases unmatched.

This clonotype was observed a few times. The rearrangement uses TRBV6-5 and TRBJ2-1; D gene unclear. V lost 0 bases and J 0 bases, leaving 9 bases between the germline ends. CDR1 is MNHEY and CDR2 is SVGAGI in the germline V gene. There are 16 residues in the CDR3. In nucleotides, the CDR3 is TGTGCCAGCAGTTACTCGGTGGGTCTCTCCTACAATGAGCAGTTCTTC. Protein: CASSYSVGLSYNEQFF.

V usage is TRBV7-2 and J usage is TRBJ1-5; the match to TRBD1 covers 9 bases. The CDR3 length is 15 residues. CDR1 is SGHTA, CDR2 FQGNSA, per germline. V shed 2 bases and J 5 bases; nucleotides not matched to a gene: 4. The CDR3 sequence: CASSLRDRADQPQHF. CDR3 sequence (DNA): TGTGCCAGCAGCTTAAGGGACAGGGCGGATCAGCCCCAGCATTTT.

The chain joins TRBV5-5 to TRBJ1-1, with 7 bases matching TRBD1. The CDR3 sequence is 14 residues long. Germline V gives CDR1 SGHKS, CDR2 YYEKEE (reference sequence). The V and J ends lost 3 bases and 10 bases, in that order; junction bases with no gene match: 12. CDR3 in DNA: TGTGCCAGCAGCTCCTTAAGGGGGCCCGCCCCAGCTTTCTTT. Protein: CASSSLRGPAPAFF.

This clonotype was recorded a few times. V gene TRBV5-1 combines with J gene TRBJ1-4; D is uncertain. This CDR3 is 15 amino acids long. Germline CDR1 reads SGHRS; CDR2 reads YFSETQ. The V end lost 5 bases, the J end lost 4 bases, and 15 bases lay between the germline ends. CDR3 amino acids: CASRVERSLNEKLFF. CDR3 in DNA: TGCGCCAGCAGGGTCGAAAGATCCCTTAATGAAAAACTGTTTTTT.

This clonotype turned up a few times. This chain connects TRBV4-1 to TRBJ1-2; tentatively, D is TRBD1 (5 bases). This CDR3 comprises 17 residues. Trimming stripped 1 base from V and 2 bases from J, with 17 bases between. The germline gives CDR1 MGHRA, CDR2 YSYEKL. The CDR3 is CASSQGGGRGSNYGYTF. As DNA, the CDR3 is TGCGCCAGCAGCCAAGGGGGCGGAAGAGGGAGCAACTATGGCTACACCTTC.

This clonotype was detected ten times or more. V usage is TRBV29-1 and J usage is TRBJ2-5; D is perhaps TRBD1 or TRBD2 (5 bases each). CDR1 is SQVTM and CDR2 is ANQGSEA in the germline V gene. The CDR3 is made up of 13 amino acids. V was clipped by 7 bases and J by 1 base, with 13 bases between them. This CDR3 is CSDEGPGQETQYF. In DNA, the CDR3 is TGCAGCGATGAGGGGCCAGGCCAAGAGACCCAGTACTTC.

CDR3 nucleotides: TGTGCCAGCAGTCCCACAGTTAGAACAGATATGGAGTATTTT. Amino acids: CASSPTVRTDMEYF. This chain uses TRBV12-3 or TRBV12-4 with TRBJ2-3; D is uncertain. The V end lost 5 bases, the J end lost 13 bases, and 22 bases lay between the germline ends. There are 14 residues in the CDR3.

This clonotype was counted only a few times. The V gene is TRBV20-1, the J gene TRBJ2-5; 7 nucleotides align to TRBD1. V lost 5 bases, J lost 5 bases, and 17 bases stayed unmatched. Germline values: CDR1 DFQATT, CDR2 SNEGSKA (reference sequence). The CDR3 consists of 16 residues. The CDR3 nucleotides are TGCAGTGCTGCAAGATACGGGACAGCCGAAGGGGAGACCCAGTACTTC. Protein sequence: CSAARYGTAEGETQYF.